What follows are 27 T cell receptor beta chains derived from one specimen sequenced in a study of T cells after yellow fever vaccination. TCRdb reprocessed the 5' RACE reads via MiXCR and lists one record per CDR3 protein. The sample has some 300,000 distinct CDR3 sequences, around 4% seen once; the top ten hold about 25%. Sequenced here: PBMCs, sampled on the day of the yellow fever booster vaccination. The receptors shown here come from a young man who received the YFV17D yellow fever vaccine.

This clonotype was detected only a few times. This sequence joins TRBV7-2 and TRBJ2-7; D unresolved. Trimming took off 5 bases at V and 7 bases at J, with 12 bases between the two ends. The CDR3 loop spans 12 amino acids. Germline lookup yields CDR1 SGHTA and CDR2 FQGNSA. The DNA for the CDR3 is TGTGCCAGCAGCACGAGAGTGGGAGAGCAGTACTTC. The encoded protein is CASSTRVGEQYF.

This clonotype occurred many times. This chain uses TRBV7-2 with TRBJ2-5; D remains ambiguous. Deletions cut 1 base from V and 7 bases from J, with 10 bases between. This CDR3 contains 13 residues. In germline, CDR1 is SGHTA, CDR2 FQGNSA. CDR3 DNA: TGTGCCAGCAGCTTAGATTCGACCAGGACCCAGTACTTC. Its protein product is CASSLDSTRTQYF.

This clonotype was found many times. This chain uses TRBV27 with TRBJ2-2; D gene uncertain. The V and J ends lost 11 bases and 0 bases respectively, with 13 bases between them. In germline, CDR1 is MNHEY, CDR2 SMNVEV (reference sequence). This CDR3 has 14 residues. Here the CDR3 DNA reads TGTGCCGCCCGACCTTACCCGAACACCGGGGAGCTGTTTTTT. Encoded protein: CAARPYPNTGELFF.

The chain couples TRBV19 to TRBJ2-1; 9 bases align to TRBD2. The germline CDR1 and CDR2 sequences are LNHDA and SQIVND (reference sequence). Trimming at V came to 3 bases and at J to 4 bases, leaving 16 bases not matched to a gene. The CDR3 extends over 19 amino acids. The CDR3 nucleotides read TGTGCCAGTAGTATGCGGCGTTCGGGGGCTAGCGGGGAATACAATGAGCAGTTCTTC. It is translated as CASSMRRSGASGEYNEQFF.

V usage is TRBV10-3 and J usage is TRBJ2-2; D might be TRBD2 (6 bases). V dropped 7 bases and J dropped 5 bases, with 11 bases sitting between them. Germline-derived CDR1 and CDR2 are ENHRY and SYGVKD. The CDR3 contains 13 residues. The CDR3 DNA reads as TGTGCCATCAAAGAGGAGGGGACCGGGGAGCTGTTTTTT. The encoded protein is CAIKEEGTGELFF.

This clonotype was picked up a small number of times. The DNA of the CDR3 is TGTGCCAGCAGGCCCTACAGGGACGGAGAGACCCAGTACTTC. Amino acid sequence: CASRPYRDGETQYF. The rearrangement uses TRBV12-3 or TRBV12-4 and TRBJ2-5; weak D call: TRBD1 (6 bases). The CDR3 runs to 14 residues. Trimming pared 6 bases from V and 4 bases from J, leaving 15 bases between.

V is TRBV5-6 and J is TRBJ2-1; perhaps TRBD1 as D (5 bases). In germline, CDR1 is SGHDT, CDR2 YYEEEE. The V and J ends lost 2 bases and 4 bases respectively, with 13 bases between them. The CDR3 length is 15 residues. The CDR3 region has the DNA TGTGCCAGCAGCTTTGACAGAATCGCTTACAATGAGCAGTTCTTC. Translating gives CASSFDRIAYNEQFF.

This clonotype was picked up many times. The chain uses TRBV2 and TRBJ2-5, with TRBD2 matching over 8 bases. Germline assignment: CDR1 SNHLY and CDR2 FYNNEI. This CDR3 has 18 amino acids. V lost 3 bases to trimming and J lost 4 bases; unmatched junction nucleotides: 16. CDR3 protein: CASSDWAVAGGSGETQYF. As DNA, the CDR3 is TGTGCCAGCAGTGACTGGGCCGTGGCGGGGGGTTCCGGAGAGACCCAGTACTTC.

This clonotype was seen more than once but under ten times. V and J are TRBV28 and TRBJ2-5, with D perhaps matching TRBD2 (5 bases). Germline V gives CDR1 MDHEN, CDR2 SYDVKM. This CDR3 is 12 amino acids long. V lost 4 bases and J lost 9, with 12 bases in between. This CDR3 reads CASSSPPGAQYF. The CDR3 bases are TGTGCCAGCAGTTCCCCCCCCGGGGCCCAGTACTTC.

This clonotype has a handful of counts. The chain recombines TRBV15 with TRBJ2-1; D is possibly TRBD1 (5 bases). Germline CDR1 and CDR2: LNHNV and YYDKDF (reference sequence). V lost 0 bases to trimming and J lost 5 bases, with 17 bases between them. CDR3 length: 17 amino acids. The CDR3, as DNA: TGTGCCACCAGCAGAGATCAAGGCAGGGCTTTGGACAATGAGCAGTTCTTC. This codes for CATSRDQGRALDNEQFF. The full variable domain, its missing parts supplied by reference TRBV15 and TRBJ2-1, is DAMVIQNPRYQVTQFGKPVTLSCSQTLNHNVMYWYQQKSSQAPKLLFHYYDKDFNNEADTPDNFQSRRPNTSFCFLDIRSPGLGDTAMYLCATSRDQGRALDNEQFFGPGTRLTVL.

The chain carries TRBV10-3 and TRBJ2-5, with 7 bases matching TRBD1. The ends lost 2 bases at V and 2 bases at J; junction bases unmatched: 2. CDR1 is ENHRY and CDR2 is SYGVKD in the germline V gene. The CDR3 is 14 amino acids. CDR3 sequence reads: CAISEPGQQETQYF. CDR3 nucleotide sequence: TGTGCCATCAGTGAGCCGGGACAGCAAGAGACCCAGTACTTC.

This clonotype showed up just a few times. J is TRBJ2-4 and V is TRBV5-6, with D tentatively TRBD2 (6 bases). With 5 bases removed from V and 2 bases from J, the gap between germline ends came to 14 bases. CDR1 SGHDT and CDR2 YYEEEE come from the germline V gene. The CDR3 covers 15 residues. The CDR3 loop reads CASRIVTSPKNIQYF. Here the CDR3 DNA reads TGTGCCAGCAGGATCGTCACTAGCCCCAAAAACATTCAGTACTTC.

This clonotype was picked up a small number of times. The chain joins TRBV20-1 to TRBJ2-7; the match to TRBD1 covers 11 bases. The junction had 11 bases not matched to a gene; V was cut back by 5 bases and J by 2 bases. In germline, CDR1 is DFQATT, CDR2 SNEGSKA (reference sequence). The CDR3 contains 16 residues. CDR3 sequence (DNA): TGCAGTGCTGGGGACGCGGGACAGGGGGGAACCTACGAGCAGTACTTC. Its translation is CSAGDAGQGGTYEQYF.

This clonotype showed up many times. This sequence joins TRBV2 and TRBJ2-2; no definite D call. The CDR3 loop spans 14 amino acids. V dropped 1 base and J dropped 1 base, with 4 bases sitting between them. From germline, CDR1 is SNHLY and CDR2 FYNNEI. CDR3 in amino acids: CASSEGKNTGELFF. The CDR3 DNA is TGTGCCAGCAGTGAAGGCAAGAACACCGGGGAGCTGTTTTTT.

This clonotype turned up a few times. The chain has TRBV4-3 and TRBJ2-2; TRBD1 might be the D (5 bases). Trimming removed 3 bases from V and 0 bases from J, with 17 bases in between. The CDR3 contains 18 residues. The germline V gene encodes CDR1 LGHNA and CDR2 YSLEER. In DNA, the CDR3 is TGCGCCAGCAGCCAGCAGACAGAACGTGAAACGAACACCGGGGAGCTGTTTTTT. Its protein is CASSQQTERETNTGELFF.

This chain connects TRBV5-1 to TRBJ1-6, with D possibly TRBD1 on 5 matching bases. The germline V and J ends were trimmed by 2 bases and 4 bases, with 22 bases remaining between them. CDR1 and CDR2 (germline): SGHRS, YFSETQ. The CDR3 extends over 19 amino acids. The DNA of the CDR3 is TGCGCCAGCAGCTTCGCGGGACGGAAGGGTGGGGGTTATAATTCACCCCTCCACTTT. Protein product: CASSFAGRKGGGYNSPLHF.

This clonotype was counted many times. The chain is built from TRBV4-1 and TRBJ2-2, with TRBD1 matching 9 bases. Unmatched junction bases numbered 3, after V lost 1 base and J lost 6 bases. In germline, CDR1 is MGHRA, CDR2 YSYEKL. The CDR3 totals 15 residues. CDR3 region: CASSQGDRASGELFF. The CDR3 bases are TGCGCCAGCAGCCAAGGGGACAGGGCTTCCGGGGAGCTGTTTTTT.

This clonotype was counted at least ten times. The chain has TRBV20-1 and TRBJ1-5, with D unclear. V lost 6 bases, J lost 1 base, and 7 bases lay in between. The germline gives CDR1 DFQATT, CDR2 SNEGSKA (reference sequence). The CDR3 sequence is 12 residues long. Written as DNA, the CDR3 is TGCAGTGCCCTGGACAGCAATCAGCCCCAGCATTTT. It encodes CSALDSNQPQHF.

In this sample, this clonotype turned up many times. An end of the junction does not agree with germline; a read error may underlie this. This chain links TRBV7-2 with TRBJ1-3; no clear D gene. Looked up from germline, CDR1 is SGHTA and CDR2 is FQGNSA. This CDR3 has 16 residues. CDR3 bases: TGTGCCAGCAGCCTAGCGGGCCCTAGGGCAGGAAACACCATATATTTT. Its translation: CASSLAGPRAGNTIYF.

This clonotype was seen repeatedly, ten times or more. This chain connects TRBV6-2 or TRBV6-3 to TRBJ2-4; 7 bases map to TRBD2. The germline CDR1 and CDR2 sequences are MNHEY and SVGEGT. The CDR3 loop spans 12 amino acids. J gave up 15 bases and V 8 bases, and 13 bases lay outside the gene matches. The DNA of the CDR3 is TGTGCCAGCTCCCTCCTGGGGGGGTTGATGTACTTC. Its translation: CASSLLGGLMYF.

There are many counts of this clonotype. This chain joins TRBV19 and TRBJ2-1; TRBD1 matches at 9 bases. The CDR3 length is 15 residues. J gave up 2 bases and V 1 base, and 0 bases lay outside the gene matches. Looked up from germline, CDR1 is LNHDA and CDR2 is SQIVND (reference sequence). CDR3 residues: CASSIGTGAYNEQFF. The CDR3 nucleotides are TGTGCCAGTAGTATAGGGACAGGGGCCTACAATGAGCAGTTCTTC.

At least ten counts were recorded for this clonotype. The DNA for the CDR3 is TGTGCCAGCAGTCCGGGGACACGGAGCTCCTACGAGCAGTACTTC. Translation: CASSPGTRSSYEQYF. J is TRBJ2-7 and V is TRBV12-3 or TRBV12-4, with D tentatively TRBD1 (6 bases). CDR3 length: 15 residues. V lost 5 bases to trimming and J lost 0 bases, with 14 bases between them.

This clonotype was counted ten times or more. V is TRBV27 and J is TRBJ1-2, with D possibly TRBD1 on 5 matching bases. Trimming removed 8 bases from V and 4 bases from J, with 17 bases in between. CDR1 and CDR2 from the germline V gene are MNHEY and SMNVEV (reference sequence). The CDR3 loop spans 14 amino acids. The CDR3 is CASAPPGRTYGYTF. In nucleotides, the CDR3 is TGTGCCAGCGCCCCACCAGGGAGGACCTATGGCTACACCTTC.

The chain employs TRBV24-1 and TRBJ2-1; D is possibly TRBD1 or TRBD2 (5 bases each). Germline V CDR1 and CDR2: KGHDR, SFDVKD. The CDR3 is 16 residues long. Trimming took 4 bases from V and 5 from J, leaving 17 bases between them. In nucleotides, the CDR3 is TGTGCCACCAGTGACAGCGACAGCGGCCCCCACAATGAGCAGTTCTTC. This encodes CATSDSDSGPHNEQFF.

This clonotype was recorded many times. V and J are TRBV7-3 and TRBJ2-5; TRBD2 aligns across 7 bases. Trimming took 5 bases from V and 5 from J; bases not matched to a gene: 5. CDR3 size: 13 residues. Germline V CDR1 and CDR2: SGHTA, FQGTGA. The CDR3 sequence: CASSLLARETQYF. CDR3 DNA: TGTGCCAGCAGCCTACTAGCGCGGGAGACCCAGTACTTC.

This clonotype was detected many times. The V call is TRBV29-1, the J call TRBJ1-2; 12 bases fit TRBD1. Germline values: CDR1 SQVTM, CDR2 ANQGSEA. The J segment lost 2 bases and the V segment lost 3 bases, leaving 4 bases of the junction unmatched. The CDR3 contains 15 residues. The CDR3 sequence: CSVDSGQGANYGYTF. CDR3 in DNA: TGCAGCGTTGATTCGGGACAGGGGGCGAACTATGGCTACACCTTC.

This chain connects TRBV20-1 to TRBJ1-2; TRBD1 agrees at 9 bases. Looked up from germline, CDR1 is DFQATT and CDR2 is SNEGSKA (reference sequence). V lost 6 bases, J lost 6 bases, and 8 bases stayed unmatched. This CDR3 is 13 amino acids long. Here the CDR3 reads CSATDRGLHGYTF. In DNA form, the CDR3 reads TGCAGTGCCACGGACAGGGGCCTGCATGGCTACACCTTC.